In its sample, the clone carrying this TCR beta chain was seen many times. Its antigen is not identified. These data come from a study of liver allograft versus peripheral blood T cells. Study context: Recipients' peripheral blood T cell receptor repertoires were compared with those in transplanted livers. Study conclusions and caveats: It was reported that the T cell receptor repertoires found inside liver allografts differed from those that were detected in peripheral blood.

MiXCR was run by TCRdb on the reads, yielding one entry per CDR3 protein. The repertoire consists of some 16,000 distinct CDR3 sequences, with roughly 21% occurring once and the leading ten covering about 13%. Germline V CDR1 and CDR2: MNHEY, SVGAGI. The CDR3 extends over 14 amino acids. V was pared by 6 bases and J by 1 base, with 12 bases between. This TCR derives from a human patient who had a liver transplant. Some of these T cells may belong to the graft donor. This chain joins TRBV6-5 and TRBJ1-1; the D is unclear. The CDR3 reads CASRPRGWNTEAFF. CDR3 nucleotides: TGTGCCAGCAGGCCCCGCGGGTGGAACACTGAAGCTTTCTTT.